This entry lists 17 T cell receptor beta chains sequenced from one sample in a study of neurological immune-mediated disorders. Time point noted: longitudinal time-point 1 (baseline). TCRdb recomputed calls from the 5' RACE reads with MiXCR, one row per CDR3 protein. The sample includes tens of thousands of distinct CDR3 sequences, about 10% of them seen just once. Input material: PBMCs. Receptor source: a male donor with HTLV-1-associated myelopathy (HAM/TSP).

Note on this clonotype: Since no conserved phenylalanine or tryptophan closes the CDR3, a read error is the likely cause. CDR3 sequence reads: CASSFKIVDTEAFY. The CDR3 nucleotides are TGTGCCAGCAGTTTCAAGATCGTGGACACTGAAGCTTTCTAT. The V and J genes are TRBV12-3 or TRBV12-4 and TRBJ1-1; D is ambiguous. The CDR3 extends over 14 amino acids. V lost 3 bases, J lost 3 bases, and 11 bases lay in between.

This clonotype was observed many times. The chain couples TRBV28 to TRBJ2-7; D is perhaps TRBD1 (6 bases). Trimming cost V 1 base and J 4 bases, with 11 bases left between them. CDR1 and CDR2 (germline): MDHEN, SYDVKM. The CDR3 extends over 14 amino acids. CDR3 nucleotides: TGTGCCAGCAGTTTATTGGGGGCCCGGTACGAGCAGTACTTC. Encoded protein: CASSLLGARYEQYF.

This clonotype has a count of ten or more. J is TRBJ2-1 and V is TRBV6-6; D possibly corresponds to TRBD2 (5 bases). The germline CDR1 and CDR2 sequences are MNHNY and SVGAGI (reference sequence). The CDR3 totals 13 residues. Here the CDR3 DNA reads TGTGCACCCCATCCGGGGTTCCACAATGAGCAGTTCTTC. Protein: CAPHPGFHNEQFF.

This clonotype came up many times. This chain links TRBV9 with TRBJ1-5; possible D gene TRBD1, 5 bases. Deletions cut 3 bases from V and 1 base from J, with 5 bases between. The CDR3 covers 13 residues. In germline, CDR1 is SGDLS, CDR2 YYNGEE. CDR3: CASSGDSNQPQHF. The CDR3 nucleotides read TGTGCCAGCAGCGGGGACAGCAATCAGCCCCAGCATTTT.

In the case of this clonotype: This could be a read error, since a much larger clone is one nucleotide away. This chain uses TRBV19 with TRBJ2-7; no firm D call. The CDR3 covers 12 residues. Trimming removed 3 bases at V and 10 bases at J, with 13 bases between. Germline CDR1 is LNHDA and CDR2 is SQIVND (reference sequence). The CDR3 here is CASSILGRDQYF. The CDR3 region has the DNA TGTGCCAGTAGTATTTTGGGTCGCGATCAGTACTTC. The whole variable domain, remainder taken from reference TRBV19 and TRBJ2-7, is DGGITQSPKYLFRKEGQNVTLSCEQNLNHDAMYWYRQDPGQGLRLIYYSQIVNDFQKGDIAEGYSVSREKKESFPLTVTSAQKNPTAFYLCASSILGRDQYFGPGTRLTVT.

In this sample, this clonotype turned up many times. The chain joins TRBV5-1 to TRBJ2-3; no reliable D call. V gave up 1 base and J gave up 6 bases, with 6 bases separating them. In germline, CDR1 is SGHRS, CDR2 YFSETQ. This CDR3 has 12 residues. In DNA, the CDR3 is TGCGCCAGCAGCTTGTTATCCGATACGCAGTATTTT. This codes for CASSLLSDTQYF. The whole variable domain, remainder taken from reference TRBV5-1 and TRBJ2-3, is KAGVTQTPRYLIKTRGQQVTLSCSPISGHRSVSWYQQTPGQGLQFLFEYFSETQRNKGNFPGRFSGRQFSNSRSEMNVSTLELGDSALYLCASSLLSDTQYFGPGTRLTVL.

V usage is TRBV7-9 and J usage is TRBJ2-7, with D tentatively TRBD1 (6 bases). Trimming removed 1 base at V and 4 bases at J, with 14 bases between. Looked up from germline, CDR1 is SEHNR and CDR2 is FQNEAQ (reference sequence). The CDR3 spans 15 residues. The CDR3 bases are TGTGCCAGCAGCTTAGGGGGGACATACTTTTACGAGCAGTACTTC. Protein sequence: CASSLGGTYFYEQYF.

This clonotype came up many times. The chain joins TRBV27 to TRBJ1-1; no clear D. The CDR3 is 16 amino acids. Trimming left V 1 base short and J 0 bases short, with 12 bases between. The germline gives CDR1 MNHEY, CDR2 SMNVEV (reference sequence). CDR3 sequence (DNA): TGTGCCAGCAGTTTATTCGCTCAGCTAATGAACACTGAAGCTTTCTTT. It is translated as CASSLFAQLMNTEAFF.

On this clonotype itself: At one end the junction does not follow the germline gene, possibly because of a read error. Here the CDR3 DNA reads TGTGCCAGCAGCCTACAGGACCCCTCAGGAAACAGCATATATTTT. It encodes CASSLQDPSGNSIYF. The chain links TRBV3-1 to TRBJ1-3; TRBD1 might be the D (5 bases). The CDR3 spans 15 residues. Germline values: CDR1 LGHDT, CDR2 YNNKEL (reference sequence).

The rearrangement uses TRBV7-9 and TRBJ2-6, with D tentatively TRBD1 or TRBD2 (5 bases each). The germline CDR1 and CDR2 sequences are SEHNR and FQNEAQ (reference sequence). V was clipped by 6 bases and J by 0 bases, with 12 bases between them. CDR3 length: 16 residues. This CDR3 reads CASRPGRSSGANVLTF. CDR3 DNA sequence: TGTGCCAGCAGACCGGGACGGTCCTCTGGGGCCAACGTCCTGACTTTC.

This clonotype was observed at least ten times. The V gene is TRBV7-2, the J gene TRBJ1-3; D not certain. Germline V gene lookup returns CDR1 SGHTA and CDR2 FQGNSA. The V end was cut by 4 bases, the J end by 4 bases, with 14 bases between. This CDR3 comprises 15 residues. In DNA, the CDR3 is TGTGCCAGCAGCTCCACACGAACGGCCGGAAACACCATATATTTT. As protein: CASSSTRTAGNTIYF.

This clonotype was counted many times. This rearrangement joins TRBV18 to TRBJ2-2; no definite D call. Germline V gene sequence: CDR1 KGHSH, CDR2 LQKENI. Trimming pared 0 bases from V and 5 bases from J, leaving 10 bases between. CDR3 size: 15 residues. The CDR3 DNA reads as TGTGCCAGCTCACCACCAGGTGGGAAGACCGGGGAGCTGTTTTTT. It specifies CASSPPGGKTGELFF. The full variable domain, with the rest looked up from reference TRBV18 and TRBJ2-2, is NAGVMQNPRHLVRRRGQEARLRCSPMKGHSHVYWYRQLPEEGLKFMVYLQKENIIDESGMPKERFSAEFPKEGPSILRIQQVVRGDSAAYFCASSPPGGKTGELFFGEGSRLTVL.

This clonotype has a count of ten or more. The chain uses TRBV20-1 and TRBJ1-1; no definite D call. Germline V lookup: CDR1 DFQATT, CDR2 SNEGSKA (reference sequence). The ends were cut back, 7 bases at V and 0 bases at J, with 12 bases in the middle. The CDR3 runs to 13 residues. This chain's CDR3 is CSGCAGMNTEAFF. The CDR3 DNA reads TGCAGTGGTTGTGCGGGTATGAACACTGAAGCTTTCTTT.

This clonotype came up many times. DNA for the CDR3: TGTGCCATCAGTGAGCCAAAGGCCGGGACGAAAGAGACCCAGTACTTC. Amino acids: CAISEPKAGTKETQYF. V and J are TRBV10-3 and TRBJ2-5; D may correspond to TRBD1 or TRBD2 (5 bases each). The CDR3 extends over 16 amino acids. The germline V gene encodes CDR1 ENHRY and CDR2 SYGVKD. V lost 2 bases to trimming and J lost 3 bases, with 16 bases between them.

This clonotype was seen at least ten times. The chain recombines TRBV29-1 with TRBJ1-5, with D uncertain. CDR1 is SQVTM and CDR2 is ANQGSEA in the germline V gene. V dropped 6 bases and J dropped 1 base, with 10 bases sitting between them. This CDR3 is 13 amino acids long. The CDR3 nucleotides read TGCAGCGTAGCGGCGGGGAGCAATCAGCCCCAGCATTTT. Its translation is CSVAAGSNQPQHF.

This clonotype was seen repeatedly, ten times or more. The chain joins TRBV3-1 to TRBJ1-2; 7 bases line up with TRBD1. The V gene's germline CDR1 is LGHDT and CDR2 YNNKEL (reference sequence). V lost 0 bases, J lost 5 bases, and 12 bases stayed unmatched. The CDR3 covers 17 residues. CDR3 region: CASSQDLDRPGPYGYTF. CDR3 nucleotide sequence: TGTGCCAGCAGCCAAGATCTGGACAGGCCGGGCCCGTATGGCTACACCTTC.

This clonotype was found many times. The chain uses TRBV2 and TRBJ2-7; the D is unclear. This CDR3 region has 14 residues. V was shortened by 7 bases and J by 2 bases, with 15 bases between the two germline ends. Germline V gene lookup returns CDR1 SNHLY and CDR2 FYNNEI. CDR3 amino acids: CASKTDGVPYEQYF. CDR3 nucleotides: TGTGCCAGCAAGACGGACGGAGTTCCCTACGAGCAGTACTTC. The complete variable domain, with remaining parts taken from reference TRBV2 and TRBJ2-7, reads EPEVTQTPSHQVTQMGQEVILRCVPISNHLYFYWYRQILGQKVEFLVSFYNNEISEKSEIFDDQFSVERPDGSNFTLKIRSTKLEDSAMYFCASKTDGVPYEQYFGPGTRLTVT.